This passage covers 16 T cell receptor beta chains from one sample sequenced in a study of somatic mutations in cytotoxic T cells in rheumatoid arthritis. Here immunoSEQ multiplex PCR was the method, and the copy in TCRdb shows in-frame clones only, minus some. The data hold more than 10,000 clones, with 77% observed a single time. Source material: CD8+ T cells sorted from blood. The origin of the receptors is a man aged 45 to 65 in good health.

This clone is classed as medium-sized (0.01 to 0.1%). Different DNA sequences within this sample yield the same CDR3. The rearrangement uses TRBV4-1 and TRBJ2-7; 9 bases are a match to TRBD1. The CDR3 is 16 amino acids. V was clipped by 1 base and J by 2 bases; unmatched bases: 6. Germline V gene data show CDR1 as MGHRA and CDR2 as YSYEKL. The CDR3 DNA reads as TGCGCCAGCAGCCAAGGCGGGGACAGGGTTACCTACGAGCAGTACTTC. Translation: CASSQGGDRVTYEQYF.

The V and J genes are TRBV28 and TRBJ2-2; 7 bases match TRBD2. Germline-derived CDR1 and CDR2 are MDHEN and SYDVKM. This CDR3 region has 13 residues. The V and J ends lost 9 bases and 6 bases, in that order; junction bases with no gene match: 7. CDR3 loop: CASNIAGAGELFF. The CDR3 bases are TGTGCCAGTAACATAGCGGGTGCCGGGGAGCTGTTTTTT.

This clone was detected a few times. The CDR3 sequence is CATSRPGEGPEAFF. The CDR3 coding sequence is TGTGCCACCAGCAGGCCGGGAGAGGGGCCTGAAGCTTTCTTT. The chain recombines TRBV15 with TRBJ1-1; D is perhaps TRBD1 (5 bases). Trimming cost V 3 bases and J 6 bases, with 14 bases left between them. Germline V CDR1 and CDR2: LNHNV, YYDKDF (reference sequence). This CDR3 is 14 amino acids long.

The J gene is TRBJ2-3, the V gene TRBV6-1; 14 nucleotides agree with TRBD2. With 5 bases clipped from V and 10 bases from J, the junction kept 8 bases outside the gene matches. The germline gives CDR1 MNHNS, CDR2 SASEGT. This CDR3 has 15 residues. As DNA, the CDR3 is TGTGCCAGCAGTACCAAGACTAGCGGGGGGGCATCGCAGTATTTT. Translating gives CASSTKTSGGASQYF.

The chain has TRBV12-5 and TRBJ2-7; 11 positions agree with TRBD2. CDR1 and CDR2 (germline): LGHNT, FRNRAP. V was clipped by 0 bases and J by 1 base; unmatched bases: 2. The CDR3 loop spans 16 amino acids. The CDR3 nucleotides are TGTGCTAGTGGTTTGGTTACTAGCGGGAGTTCCTACGAGCAGTACTTC. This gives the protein CASGLVTSGSSYEQYF.

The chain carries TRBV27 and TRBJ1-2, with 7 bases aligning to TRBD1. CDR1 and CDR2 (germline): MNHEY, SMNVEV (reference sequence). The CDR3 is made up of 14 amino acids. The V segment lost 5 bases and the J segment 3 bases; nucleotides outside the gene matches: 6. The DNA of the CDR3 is TGTGCCAGCAGTGTTACAGGGGCCGACTATGGCTACACCTTC. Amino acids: CASSVTGADYGYTF.

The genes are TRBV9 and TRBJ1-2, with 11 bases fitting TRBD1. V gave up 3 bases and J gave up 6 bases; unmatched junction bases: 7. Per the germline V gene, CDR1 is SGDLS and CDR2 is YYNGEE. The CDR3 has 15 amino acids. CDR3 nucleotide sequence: TGTGCCAGCAGCGAAGAGGACAGGGGGCGAGATGGCTACACCTTC. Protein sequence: CASSEEDRGRDGYTF.

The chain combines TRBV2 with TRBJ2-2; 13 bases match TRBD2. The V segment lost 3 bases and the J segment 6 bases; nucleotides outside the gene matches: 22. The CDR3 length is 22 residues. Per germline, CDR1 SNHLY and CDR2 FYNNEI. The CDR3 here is CASSESRSGTRRTSGSPGELFF. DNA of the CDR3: TGTGCCAGCAGTGAGTCCCGGTCGGGGACAAGAAGGACTAGCGGGAGCCCCGGGGAGCTGTTTTTT.

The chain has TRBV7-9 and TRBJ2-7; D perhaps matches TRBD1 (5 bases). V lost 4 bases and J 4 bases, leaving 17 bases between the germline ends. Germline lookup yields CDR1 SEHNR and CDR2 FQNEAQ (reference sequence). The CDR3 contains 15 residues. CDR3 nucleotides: TGTGCCAGCAGCTCTGCGACCGGACAAGTTTACGAGCAGTACTTC. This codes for CASSSATGQVYEQYF.

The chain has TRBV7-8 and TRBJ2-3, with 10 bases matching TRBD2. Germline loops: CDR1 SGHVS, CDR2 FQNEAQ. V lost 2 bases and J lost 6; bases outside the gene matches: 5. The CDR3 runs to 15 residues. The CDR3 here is CASSLFQRGGDTQYF. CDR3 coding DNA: TGTGCCAGCAGCTTATTTCAGCGGGGGGGGGATACGCAGTATTTT.

The CDR3: CASSPRQVLEGNTIYF. CDR3 bases: TGTGCCAGCAGTCCCCGACAAGTTCTCGAGGGAAACACCATATATTTT. The chain carries TRBV6-8 and TRBJ1-3, with D unresolved. V gave up 5 bases and J gave up 4 bases, with 18 bases separating them. Germline CDR1 is MNHGY and CDR2 is SAAAGT. The CDR3 extends over 16 amino acids.

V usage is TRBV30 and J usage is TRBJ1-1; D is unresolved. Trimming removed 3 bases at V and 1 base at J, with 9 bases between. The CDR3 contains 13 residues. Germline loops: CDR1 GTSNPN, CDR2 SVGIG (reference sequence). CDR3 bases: TGTGCCTGGAGCGAAATAGAGAACACTGAAGCTTTCTTT. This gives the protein CAWSEIENTEAFF.

The CDR3 DNA is TGCGCCAGCAGCCCTCGAGGCACTGAAGCTTTCTTT. This sequence encodes CASSPRGTEAFF. The V call is TRBV5-1, the J call TRBJ1-1; D gene ambiguous. CDR1 is SGHRS, CDR2 YFSETQ, per germline. V was trimmed by 4 bases and J by 4 bases, leaving 8 bases between them. The CDR3 is made up of 12 amino acids.

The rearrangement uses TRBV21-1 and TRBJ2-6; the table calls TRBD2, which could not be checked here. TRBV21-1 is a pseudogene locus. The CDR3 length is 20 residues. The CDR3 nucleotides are TGTGCCAGCAGCAAGCGTTACCTAGCGGGGAATATTTGTGGGGCCAACGTCCTGACTTTC. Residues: CASSKRYLAGNICGANVLTF.

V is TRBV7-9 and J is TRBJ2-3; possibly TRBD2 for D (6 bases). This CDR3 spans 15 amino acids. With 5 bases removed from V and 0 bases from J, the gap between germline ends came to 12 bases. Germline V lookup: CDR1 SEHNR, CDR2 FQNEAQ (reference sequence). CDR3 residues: CASSPTGVSTDTQYF. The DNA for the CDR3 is TGTGCCAGCAGCCCAACGGGGGTTAGCACAGATACGCAGTATTTT. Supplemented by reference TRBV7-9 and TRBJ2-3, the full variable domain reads DTGVSQNPRHKITKRGQNVTFRCDPISEHNRLYWYRQTLGQGPEFLTYFQNEAQLEKSRLLSDRFSAERPKGSFSTLEIQRTEQGDSAMYLCASSPTGVSTDTQYFGPGTRLTVL.

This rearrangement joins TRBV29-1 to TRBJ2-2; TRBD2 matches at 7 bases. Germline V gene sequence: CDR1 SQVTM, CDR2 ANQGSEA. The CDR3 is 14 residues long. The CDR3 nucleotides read TGCAGTTCTGGGGGTAGGGAGGGCACCGGGGAGCTGTTTTTT. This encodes CSSGGREGTGELFF.